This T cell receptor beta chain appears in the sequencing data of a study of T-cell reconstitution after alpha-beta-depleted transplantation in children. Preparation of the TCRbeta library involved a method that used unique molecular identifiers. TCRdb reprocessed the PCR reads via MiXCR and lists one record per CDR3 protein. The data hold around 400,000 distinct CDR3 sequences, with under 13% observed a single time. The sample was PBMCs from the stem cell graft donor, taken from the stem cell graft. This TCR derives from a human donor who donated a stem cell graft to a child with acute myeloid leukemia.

This CDR3 reads CASSPGTGGYQPQHF. DNA of the CDR3: TGTGCCAGCAGCCCCGGGACAGGGGGCTATCAGCCCCAGCATTTT. The chain is built from TRBV6-2 or TRBV6-3 and TRBJ1-5; 12 positions agree with TRBD1. J was trimmed by 5 bases and V by 6 bases; bases with no gene match: 5. Germline values: CDR1 MNHEY, CDR2 SVGEGT. The CDR3 has 15 residues.